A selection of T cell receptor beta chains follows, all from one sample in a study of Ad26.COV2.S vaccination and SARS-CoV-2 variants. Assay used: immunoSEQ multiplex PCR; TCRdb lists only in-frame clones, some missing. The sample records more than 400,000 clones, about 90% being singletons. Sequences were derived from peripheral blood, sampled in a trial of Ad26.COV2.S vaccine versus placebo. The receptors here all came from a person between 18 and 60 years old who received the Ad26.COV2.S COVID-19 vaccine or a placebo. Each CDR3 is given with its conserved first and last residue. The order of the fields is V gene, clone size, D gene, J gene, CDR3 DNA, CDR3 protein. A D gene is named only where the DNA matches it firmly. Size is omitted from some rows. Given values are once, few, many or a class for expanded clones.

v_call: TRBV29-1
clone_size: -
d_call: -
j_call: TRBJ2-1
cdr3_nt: TGCAGCGGGGGCACGACGAGGAACAATGAGCAGTTCTTC
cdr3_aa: CSGGTTRNNEQFF

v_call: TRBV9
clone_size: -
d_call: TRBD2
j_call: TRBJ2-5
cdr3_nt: TGTGCCAGCAGCTCCATTAGCGGGGGAGAGACCCAGTACTTC
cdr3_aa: CASSSISGGETQYF

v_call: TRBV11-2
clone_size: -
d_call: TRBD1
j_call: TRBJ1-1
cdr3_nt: TGTGCCAGCAGCTTCCCGACAGGGGATGTTTATGGTGGAGCTTTCTTT
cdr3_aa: CASSFPTGDVYGGAFF

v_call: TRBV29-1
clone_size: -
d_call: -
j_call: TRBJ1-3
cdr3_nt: TGCAGCGTATCGTTCTCTGGAAACACCATATATTTT
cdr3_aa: CSVSFSGNTIYF

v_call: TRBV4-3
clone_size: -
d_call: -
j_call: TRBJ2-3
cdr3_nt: TGCGCCAGCAGCCAAGAAGTCGCCGGCGCAAATACGCAGTATTTT
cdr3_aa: CASSQEVAGANTQYF

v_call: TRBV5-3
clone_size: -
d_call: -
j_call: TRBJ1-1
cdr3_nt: TGTGCCAGAAGACTTATGAACACTGAAGCTTTCTTT
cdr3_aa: CARRLMNTEAFF

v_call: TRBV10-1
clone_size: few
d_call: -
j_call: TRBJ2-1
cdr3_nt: TGCGCCAGCAGGGAGGACCGGAGCAATGAGCAGTTCTTC
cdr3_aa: CASREDRSNEQFF

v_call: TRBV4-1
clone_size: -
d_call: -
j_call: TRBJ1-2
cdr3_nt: TGCGCCAGCAGCCAAGAGAGGCGTTACACCTTC
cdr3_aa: CASSQERRYTF

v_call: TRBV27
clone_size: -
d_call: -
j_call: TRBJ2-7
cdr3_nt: TGTGCCAGTAGCCGGCGGGGGCCGATAAACGAGCAGTACTTC
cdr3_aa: CASSRRGPINEQYF

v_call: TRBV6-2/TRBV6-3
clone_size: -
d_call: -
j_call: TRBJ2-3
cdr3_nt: TGTGCCAGCAGCCCGGGGCCGGGGGCAGATACGCAGTATTTT
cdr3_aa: CASSPGPGADTQYF

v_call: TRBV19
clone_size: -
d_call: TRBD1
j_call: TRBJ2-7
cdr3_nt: TGTGCCAGTAGTAAGGGACAGGGAACCTACGAGCAGTACTTC
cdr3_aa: CASSKGQGTYEQYF

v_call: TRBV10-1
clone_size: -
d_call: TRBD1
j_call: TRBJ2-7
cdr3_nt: TGCGCCAGCAGTGCAAGGGGGCAATTGGCTTACGAGCAGTACTTC
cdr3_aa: CASSARGQLAYEQYF

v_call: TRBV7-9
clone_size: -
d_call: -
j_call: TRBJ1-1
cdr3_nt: TGTGCCAGCAGCTTATACAGCCAGAACACTGAAGCTTTCTTT
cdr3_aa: CASSLYSQNTEAFF

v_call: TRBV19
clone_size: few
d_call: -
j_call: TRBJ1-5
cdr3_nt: TGTGCCAGTAGTATTGCGGGGACGCATTCTATTTATAGCAATCAGCCCCAGCATTTT
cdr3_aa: CASSIAGTHSIYSNQPQHF

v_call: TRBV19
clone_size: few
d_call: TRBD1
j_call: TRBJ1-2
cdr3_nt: TGTGCCAGTAGGGGAGAGACAGGGGATTTAGACTATGGCTACACCTTC
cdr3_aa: CASRGETGDLDYGYTF

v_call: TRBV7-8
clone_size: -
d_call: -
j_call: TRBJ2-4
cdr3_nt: TGTGCCAGCAGCTTGCAAGGGGGTGGGGTAGCCAAAAACATTCAGTACTTC
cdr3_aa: CASSLQGGGVAKNIQYF

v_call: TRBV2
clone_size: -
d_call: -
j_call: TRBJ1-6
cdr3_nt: TGTGCCATCGGACCCCCGCAGGGGAATAATTCACCCCTCCACTTT
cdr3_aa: CAIGPPQGNNSPLHF

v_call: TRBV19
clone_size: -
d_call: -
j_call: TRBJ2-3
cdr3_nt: TGTGCCAGTAGCCGCTGGGGTACGCAGTATTTT
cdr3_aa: CASSRWGTQYF

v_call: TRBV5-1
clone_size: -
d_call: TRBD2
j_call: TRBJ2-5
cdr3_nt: TGCGCCAGCAGGGCGGGGACTAGCGGGGCCGTATCCCAAGAGACCCAGTACTTC
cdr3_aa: CASRAGTSGAVSQETQYF

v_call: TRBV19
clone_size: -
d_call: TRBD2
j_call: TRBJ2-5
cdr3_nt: TGTGCCAGTAGTATTCGCCTAGCGGGGGGGCCGGTCCAAGAGACCCAGTACTTC
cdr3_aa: CASSIRLAGGPVQETQYF

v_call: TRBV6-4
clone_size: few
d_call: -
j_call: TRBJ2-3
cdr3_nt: TGTGCCAGCAGTGACTCGCCAGCGGTCAGCACAGATACGCAGTATTTT
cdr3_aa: CASSDSPAVSTDTQYF

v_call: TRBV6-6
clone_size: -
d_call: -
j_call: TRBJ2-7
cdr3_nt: TGTGCCAGCAGTTCAGGACTACGCTCCTACGAGCAGTACTTC
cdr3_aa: CASSSGLRSYEQYF

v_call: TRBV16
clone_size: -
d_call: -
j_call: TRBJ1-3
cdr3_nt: TGTGCCAGCAGCCAATCAGGGTCGGGAGTATACACCATATATTTT
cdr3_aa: CASSQSGSGVYTIYF

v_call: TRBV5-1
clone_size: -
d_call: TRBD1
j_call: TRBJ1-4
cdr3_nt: TGCGCCAGCAGCTTACAGGGGGCTCTTAATGAAAAACTGTTTTTT
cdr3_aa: CASSLQGALNEKLFF

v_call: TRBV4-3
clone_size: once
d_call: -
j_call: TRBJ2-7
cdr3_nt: TGCGCCAGCAGCCAGGGCCGAGACCCCCCCTACGAGCAGTACTTC
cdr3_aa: CASSQGRDPPYEQYF

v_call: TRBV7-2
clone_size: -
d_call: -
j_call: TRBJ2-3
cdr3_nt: TGTGCCAGCAGTTATCCGGCAGATACGCAGTATTTT
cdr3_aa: CASSYPADTQYF

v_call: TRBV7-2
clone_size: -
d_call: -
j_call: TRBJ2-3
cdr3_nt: TGTGCCAGCAGCCCCTGGGCTAACAGACGCACAGATACGCAGTATTTT
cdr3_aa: CASSPWANRRTDTQYF

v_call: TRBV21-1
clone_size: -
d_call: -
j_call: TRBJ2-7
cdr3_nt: TGTGCCAGCAGCAAATGTACCGGCAGGGTCTACGAGCAGTACTTC
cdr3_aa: CASSKCTGRVYEQYF

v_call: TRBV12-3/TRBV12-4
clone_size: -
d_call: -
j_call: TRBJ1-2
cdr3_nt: TGTGCCAGCAGTGGACAGCCATATGGCTACACCTTC
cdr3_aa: CASSGQPYGYTF

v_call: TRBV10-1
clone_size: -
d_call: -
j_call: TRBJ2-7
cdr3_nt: TGCGCCAGCAGTAGTCACGAGCAGTACTTC
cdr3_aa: CASSSHEQYF

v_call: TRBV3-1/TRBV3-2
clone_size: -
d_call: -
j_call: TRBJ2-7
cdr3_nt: TGTGCCAGCAGCCAAGTGACGGGGGAGCAGTACTTC
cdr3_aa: CASSQVTGEQYF

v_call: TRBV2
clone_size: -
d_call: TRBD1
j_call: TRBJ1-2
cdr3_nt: TGTGCCAGCAGTTCGGACAGGGAAGGCTACACCTTC
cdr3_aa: CASSSDREGYTF

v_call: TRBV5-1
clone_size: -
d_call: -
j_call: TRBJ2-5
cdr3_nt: TGCGCCAGCAGCTTGGCCCTACAGAGGGAGACCCAGTACTTC
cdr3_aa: CASSLALQRETQYF

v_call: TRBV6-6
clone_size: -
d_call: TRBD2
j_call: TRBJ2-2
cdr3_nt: TGTGCCAGCAGGCATATAGCGGGGGGAGGCACCGGGGAGCTGTTTTTT
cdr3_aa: CASRHIAGGGTGELFF

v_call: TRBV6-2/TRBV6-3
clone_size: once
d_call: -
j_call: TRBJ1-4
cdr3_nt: TGTGCCAGCAGTTACGTGGGGAACCTTCATGAAAAACTGTTTTTT
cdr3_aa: CASSYVGNLHEKLFF

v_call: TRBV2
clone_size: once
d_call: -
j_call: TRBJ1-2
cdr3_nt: TGTGCCAGCAGTGAGGGGGGCTATGGCTACACCTTC
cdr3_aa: CASSEGGYGYTF

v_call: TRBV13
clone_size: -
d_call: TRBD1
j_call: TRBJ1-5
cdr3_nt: TGTGCCAGCAGCTTGGCCTGCCTACAGGGGATCGGCAATCAGCCCCAGCATTTT
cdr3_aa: CASSLACLQGIGNQPQHF

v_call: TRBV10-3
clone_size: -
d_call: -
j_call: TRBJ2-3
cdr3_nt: TGTGCCGCCGGGAAAGGCGATACGCAGTATTTT
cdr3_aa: CAAGKGDTQYF

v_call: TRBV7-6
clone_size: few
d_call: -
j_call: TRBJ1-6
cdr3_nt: TGTGCCAGCAGCTTACGAGCAAATACGGGGAATTCACCCCTCCACTTT
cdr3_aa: CASSLRANTGNSPLHF

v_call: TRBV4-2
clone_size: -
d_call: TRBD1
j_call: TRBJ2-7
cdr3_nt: TGTGCCAGCAGACACCTAGACAGGGAAGGCTACGAGCAGTACTTC
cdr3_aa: CASRHLDREGYEQYF

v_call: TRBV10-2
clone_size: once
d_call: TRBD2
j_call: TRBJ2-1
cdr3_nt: TGCGCCAGCAGTGTAGCGGGGGTATTTGAGCAGTTCTTC
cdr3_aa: CASSVAGVFEQFF

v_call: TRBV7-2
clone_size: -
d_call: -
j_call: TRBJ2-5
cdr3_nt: TGTGCCAGCAGCTTAGCGGCTACAGGGCCGGGAACCCAGTACTTC
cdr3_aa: CASSLAATGPGTQYF

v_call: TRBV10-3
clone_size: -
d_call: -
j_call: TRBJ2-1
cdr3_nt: TGTGCCATCAGTGAGTCGACAGCTCGGAAGACTACATACAATGAGCAGTTCTTC
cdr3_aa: CAISESTARKTTYNEQFF

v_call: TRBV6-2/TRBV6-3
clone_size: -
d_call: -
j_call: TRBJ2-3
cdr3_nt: TGTGCCAGCAGTTACTCTTCGCGGGCGGCCCCAGATACGCAGTATTTT
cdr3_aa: CASSYSSRAAPDTQYF

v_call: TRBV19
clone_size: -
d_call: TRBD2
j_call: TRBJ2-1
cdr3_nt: TGTGCCAGTAGTATAGATAGCGGGGGGGCCTACAATGAGCAGTTCTTC
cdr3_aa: CASSIDSGGAYNEQFF

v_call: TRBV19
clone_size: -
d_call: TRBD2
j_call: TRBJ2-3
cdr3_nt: TGTGCCAGTAGTGTCGGGACTAGCGTGGATACGCAGTATTTT
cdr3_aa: CASSVGTSVDTQYF

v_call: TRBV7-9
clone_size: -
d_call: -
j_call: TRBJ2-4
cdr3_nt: TGTGCCAGCAGCTTTTCTGTGGACATTCAGTACTTC
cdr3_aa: CASSFSVDIQYF

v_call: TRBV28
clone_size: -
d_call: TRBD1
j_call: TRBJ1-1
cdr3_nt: TGTGCCAGCAGTTTTCCCCGGACAGGGGGGAACACTGAAGCTTTCTTT
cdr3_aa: CASSFPRTGGNTEAFF

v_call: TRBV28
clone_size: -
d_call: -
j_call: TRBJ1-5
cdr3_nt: TGTGCCAGCAGTCCGTCGAATCAGCCCCAGCATTTT
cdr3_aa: CASSPSNQPQHF

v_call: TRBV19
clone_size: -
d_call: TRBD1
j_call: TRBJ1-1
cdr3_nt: TGTGCCAGTAGCCCGCCCCCGGGACAGGGTAGAGGCACTGAAGCTTTCTTT
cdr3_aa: CASSPPPGQGRGTEAFF

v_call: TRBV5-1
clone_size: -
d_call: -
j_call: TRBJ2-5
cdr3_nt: TGCGCCAGCAGCTTGGCCAGCCTACAAGAGACCCAGTACTTC
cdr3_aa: CASSLASLQETQYF

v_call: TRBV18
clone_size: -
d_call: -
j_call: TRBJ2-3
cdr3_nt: TGTGCCAGCTCGCACCTACATCCAGATACGCAGTATTTT
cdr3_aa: CASSHLHPDTQYF

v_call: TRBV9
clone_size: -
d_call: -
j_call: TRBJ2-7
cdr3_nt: TGTGCCAGCAGCCCGAGGGGGGATCCCTGGGACGAGCAGTACTTC
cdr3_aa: CASSPRGDPWDEQYF

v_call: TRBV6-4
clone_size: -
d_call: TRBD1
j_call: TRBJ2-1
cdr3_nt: TGTGCCAGCAGTGACTCGGGGACAGGGAGGAATGAGCAGTTCTTC
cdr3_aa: CASSDSGTGRNEQFF